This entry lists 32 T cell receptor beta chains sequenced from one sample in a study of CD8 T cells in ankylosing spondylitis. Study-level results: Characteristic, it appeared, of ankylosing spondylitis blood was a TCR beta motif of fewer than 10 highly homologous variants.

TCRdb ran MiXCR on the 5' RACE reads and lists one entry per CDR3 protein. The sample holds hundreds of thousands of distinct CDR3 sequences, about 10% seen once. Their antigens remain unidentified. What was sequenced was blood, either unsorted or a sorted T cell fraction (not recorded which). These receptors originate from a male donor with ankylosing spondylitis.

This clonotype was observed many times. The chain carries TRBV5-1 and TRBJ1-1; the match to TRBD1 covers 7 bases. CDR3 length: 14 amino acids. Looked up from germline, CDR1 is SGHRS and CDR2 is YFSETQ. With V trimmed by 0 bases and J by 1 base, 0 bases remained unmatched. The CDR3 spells CASSLGDRNTEAFF. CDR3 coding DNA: TGCGCCAGCAGCTTGGGGGACAGGAACACTGAAGCTTTCTTT.

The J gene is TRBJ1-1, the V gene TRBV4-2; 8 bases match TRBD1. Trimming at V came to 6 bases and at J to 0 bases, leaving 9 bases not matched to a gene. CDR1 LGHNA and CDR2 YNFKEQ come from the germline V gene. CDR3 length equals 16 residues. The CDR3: CASRPRQGTVNTEAFF. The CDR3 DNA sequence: TGTGCCAGCAGACCCAGACAGGGGACCGTGAACACTGAAGCTTTCTTT.

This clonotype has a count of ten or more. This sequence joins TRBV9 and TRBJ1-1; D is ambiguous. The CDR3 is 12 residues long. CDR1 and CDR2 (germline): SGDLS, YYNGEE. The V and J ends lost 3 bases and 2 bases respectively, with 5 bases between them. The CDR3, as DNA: TGTGCCAGCAGCGGGGCAAACACTGAAGCTTTCTTT. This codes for CASSGANTEAFF.

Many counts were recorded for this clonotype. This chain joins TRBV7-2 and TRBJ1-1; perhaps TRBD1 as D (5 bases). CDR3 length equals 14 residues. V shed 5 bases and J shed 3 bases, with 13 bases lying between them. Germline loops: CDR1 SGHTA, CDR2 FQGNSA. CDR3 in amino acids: CASSLFGGDTEAFF. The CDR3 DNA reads TGTGCCAGCAGCCTCTTCGGAGGGGACACTGAAGCTTTCTTT.

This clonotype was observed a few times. CDR3 sequence reads: CASSRRGHLEGSGANVLTF. CDR3 coding DNA: TGTGCCAGCAGCCGTCGGGGACACTTAGAAGGCTCTGGGGCCAACGTCCTGACTTTC. The chain couples TRBV11-2 to TRBJ2-6; TRBD1 is a possible D gene (6 bases). Germline V CDR1 and CDR2: SGHAT, FQNNGV. V gave up 5 bases and J gave up 0 bases, with 20 bases separating them. This CDR3 spans 19 amino acids.

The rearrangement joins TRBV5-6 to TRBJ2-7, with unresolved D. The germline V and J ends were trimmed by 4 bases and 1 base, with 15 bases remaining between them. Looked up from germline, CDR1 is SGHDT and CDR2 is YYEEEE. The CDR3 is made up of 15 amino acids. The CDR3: CASSPTALGSYEQYF. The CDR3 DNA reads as TGTGCCAGCAGCCCTACGGCCCTGGGTTCCTACGAGCAGTACTTC.

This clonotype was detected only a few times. The CDR3 sequence: CASTVKEHTEAFF. The CDR3 region has the DNA TGTGCCAGCACCGTAAAGGAGCACACTGAAGCTTTCTTT. This sequence joins TRBV12-3 or TRBV12-4 and TRBJ1-1, with D hard to call. This CDR3 has 13 residues. V lost 7 bases and J 3 bases, leaving 12 bases between the germline ends.

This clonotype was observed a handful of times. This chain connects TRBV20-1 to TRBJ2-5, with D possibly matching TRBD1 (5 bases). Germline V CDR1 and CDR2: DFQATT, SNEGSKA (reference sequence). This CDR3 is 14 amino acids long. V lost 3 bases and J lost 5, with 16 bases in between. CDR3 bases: TGCAGTGCTAGGAAGCAGGGTTCTTACGAGACCCAGTACTTC. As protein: CSARKQGSYETQYF.

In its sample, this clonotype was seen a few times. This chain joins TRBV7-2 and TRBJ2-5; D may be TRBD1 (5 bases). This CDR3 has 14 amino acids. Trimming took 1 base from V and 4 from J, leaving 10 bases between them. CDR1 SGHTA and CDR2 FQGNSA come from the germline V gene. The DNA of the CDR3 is TGTGCCAGCAGCTTAGTAGCAGGGTCAGAGACCCAGTACTTC. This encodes CASSLVAGSETQYF.

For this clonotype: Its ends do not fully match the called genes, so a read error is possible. CDR3 bases: TGCGCCAGCAGCTCCTGGGATGCTAGCACAGATACGCAGTTTTTT. As protein: CASSSWDASTDTQFF. The genes are TRBV5-1 and TRBJ2-3, with D maybe TRBD2 (5 bases). The CDR3 has 15 residues. The germline V gene has CDR1 SGHRS and CDR2 YFSETQ.

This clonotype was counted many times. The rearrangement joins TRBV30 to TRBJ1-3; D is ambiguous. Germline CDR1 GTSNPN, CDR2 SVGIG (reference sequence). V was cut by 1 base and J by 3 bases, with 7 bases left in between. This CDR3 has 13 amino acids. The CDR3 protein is CAWSALLGNTIYF. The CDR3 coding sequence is TGTGCCTGGAGTGCCCTACTTGGAAACACCATATATTTT.

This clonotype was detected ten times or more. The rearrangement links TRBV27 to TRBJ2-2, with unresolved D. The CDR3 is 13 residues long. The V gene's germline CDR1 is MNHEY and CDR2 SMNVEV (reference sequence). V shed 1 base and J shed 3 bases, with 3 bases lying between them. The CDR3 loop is CASSLWDTGELFF. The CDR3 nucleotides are TGTGCCAGCAGTTTATGGGACACCGGGGAGCTGTTTTTT.

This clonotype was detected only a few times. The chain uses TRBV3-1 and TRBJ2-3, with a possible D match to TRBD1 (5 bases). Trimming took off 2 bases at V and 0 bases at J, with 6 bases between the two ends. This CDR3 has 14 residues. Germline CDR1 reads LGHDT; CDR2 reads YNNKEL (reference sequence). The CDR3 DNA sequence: TGTGCCAGCAGCCAACGACAGAGCACAGATACGCAGTATTTT. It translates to CASSQRQSTDTQYF.

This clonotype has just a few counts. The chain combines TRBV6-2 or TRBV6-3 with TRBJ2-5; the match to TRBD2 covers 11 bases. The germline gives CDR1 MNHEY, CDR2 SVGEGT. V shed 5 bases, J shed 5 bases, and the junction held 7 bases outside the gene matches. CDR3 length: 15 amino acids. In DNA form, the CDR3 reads TGTGCCAGCAGTCTACTAGCGGGGGTCGTGGAGACCCAGTACTTC. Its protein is CASSLLAGVVETQYF.

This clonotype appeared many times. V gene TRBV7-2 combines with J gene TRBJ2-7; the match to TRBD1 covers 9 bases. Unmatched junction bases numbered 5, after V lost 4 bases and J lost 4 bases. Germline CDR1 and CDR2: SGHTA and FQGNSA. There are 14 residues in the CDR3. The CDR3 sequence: CASSSGQGRYEQYF. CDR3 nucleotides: TGTGCCAGCAGCTCCGGACAGGGGAGGTACGAGCAGTACTTC.

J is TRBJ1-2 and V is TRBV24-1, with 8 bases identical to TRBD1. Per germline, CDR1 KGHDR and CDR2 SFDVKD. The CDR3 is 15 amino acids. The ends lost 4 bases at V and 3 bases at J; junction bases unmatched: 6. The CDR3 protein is CATSDPPGGDYGYTF. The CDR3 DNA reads TGTGCCACCAGTGACCCGCCAGGGGGCGACTATGGCTACACCTTC.

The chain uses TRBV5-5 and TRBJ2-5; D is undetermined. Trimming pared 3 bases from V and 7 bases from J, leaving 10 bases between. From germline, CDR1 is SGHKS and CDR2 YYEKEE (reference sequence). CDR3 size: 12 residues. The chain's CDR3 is CASSYPLGTQYF. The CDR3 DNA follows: TGTGCCAGCAGCTATCCCCTAGGGACCCAGTACTTC.

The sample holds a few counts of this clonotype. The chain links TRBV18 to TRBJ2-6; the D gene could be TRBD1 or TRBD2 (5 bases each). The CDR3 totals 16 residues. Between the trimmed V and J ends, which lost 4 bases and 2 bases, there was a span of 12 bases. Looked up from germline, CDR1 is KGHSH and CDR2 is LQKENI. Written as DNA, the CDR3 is TGTGCCAGCTCACTACTAGGGGCACCTGGGGCCAACGTCCTGACTTTC. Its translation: CASSLLGAPGANVLTF.

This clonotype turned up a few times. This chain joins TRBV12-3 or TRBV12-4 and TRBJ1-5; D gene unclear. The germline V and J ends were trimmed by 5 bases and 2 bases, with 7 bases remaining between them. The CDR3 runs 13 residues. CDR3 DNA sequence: TGTGCCAGCAGTCCGACCCGCAATCAGCCCCAGCATTTT. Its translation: CASSPTRNQPQHF.

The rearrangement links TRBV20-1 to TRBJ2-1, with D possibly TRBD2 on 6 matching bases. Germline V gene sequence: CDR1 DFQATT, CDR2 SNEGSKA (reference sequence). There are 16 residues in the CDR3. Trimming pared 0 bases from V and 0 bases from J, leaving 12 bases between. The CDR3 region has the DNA TGCAGTGCTAGAGACCCCGGGACTTTCTCCTACAATGAGCAGTTCTTC. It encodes CSARDPGTFSYNEQFF.

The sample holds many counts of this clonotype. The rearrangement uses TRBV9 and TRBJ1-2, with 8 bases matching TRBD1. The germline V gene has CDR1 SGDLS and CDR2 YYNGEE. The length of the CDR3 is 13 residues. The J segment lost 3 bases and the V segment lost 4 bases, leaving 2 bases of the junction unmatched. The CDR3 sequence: CASSQGQDYGYTF. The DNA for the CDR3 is TGTGCCAGCAGCCAGGGACAGGACTATGGCTACACCTTC.

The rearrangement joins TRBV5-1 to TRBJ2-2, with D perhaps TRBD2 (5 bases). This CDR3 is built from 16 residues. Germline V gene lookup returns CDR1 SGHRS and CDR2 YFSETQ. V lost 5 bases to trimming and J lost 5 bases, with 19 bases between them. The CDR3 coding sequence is TGCGCCAGCAGGCGGTTTGAGGGCCCTAGGACCGGGGAGCTGTTTTTT. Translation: CASRRFEGPRTGELFF.

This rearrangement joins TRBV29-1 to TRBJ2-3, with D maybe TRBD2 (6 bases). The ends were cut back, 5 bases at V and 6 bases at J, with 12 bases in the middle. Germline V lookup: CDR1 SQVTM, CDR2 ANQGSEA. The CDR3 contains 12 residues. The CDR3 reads CSVPVLADTQYF. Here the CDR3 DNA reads TGCAGCGTTCCAGTGCTAGCGGATACGCAGTATTTT.

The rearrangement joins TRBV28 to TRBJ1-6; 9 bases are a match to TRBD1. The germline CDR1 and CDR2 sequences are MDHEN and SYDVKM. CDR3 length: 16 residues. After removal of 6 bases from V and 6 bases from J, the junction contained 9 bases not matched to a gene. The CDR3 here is CASRPTGGGSNSPLHF. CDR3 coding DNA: TGTGCCAGCAGGCCGACAGGGGGAGGAAGTAATTCACCCCTCCACTTT.

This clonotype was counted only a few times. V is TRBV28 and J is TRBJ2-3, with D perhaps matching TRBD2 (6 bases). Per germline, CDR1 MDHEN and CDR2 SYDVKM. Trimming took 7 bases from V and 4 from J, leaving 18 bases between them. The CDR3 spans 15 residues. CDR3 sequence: CASTLAEGLPDTQYF. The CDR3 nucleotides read TGTGCCAGCACCTTAGCGGAGGGCCTCCCAGATACGCAGTATTTT.

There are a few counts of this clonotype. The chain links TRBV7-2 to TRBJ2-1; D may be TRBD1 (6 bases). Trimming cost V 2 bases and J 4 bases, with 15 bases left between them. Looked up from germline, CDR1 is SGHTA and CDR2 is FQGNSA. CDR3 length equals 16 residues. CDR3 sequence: CASSLPGQNIYNEQFF. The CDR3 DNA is TGTGCCAGCAGCTTACCTGGACAGAATATATACAATGAGCAGTTCTTC. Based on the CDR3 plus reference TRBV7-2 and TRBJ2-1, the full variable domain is GAGVSQSPSNKVTEKGKDVELRCDPISGHTALYWYRQSLGQGLEFLIYFQGNSAPDKSGLPSDRFSAERTGGSVSTLTIQRTQQEDSAVYLCASSLPGQNIYNEQFFGPGTRLTVL.

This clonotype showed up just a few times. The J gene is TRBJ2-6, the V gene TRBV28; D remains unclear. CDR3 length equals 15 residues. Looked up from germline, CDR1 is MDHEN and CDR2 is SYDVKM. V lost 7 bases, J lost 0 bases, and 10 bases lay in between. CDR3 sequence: CASNNLGSGANVLTF. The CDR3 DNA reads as TGTGCCAGCAACAATCTGGGCTCTGGGGCCAACGTCCTGACTTTC.

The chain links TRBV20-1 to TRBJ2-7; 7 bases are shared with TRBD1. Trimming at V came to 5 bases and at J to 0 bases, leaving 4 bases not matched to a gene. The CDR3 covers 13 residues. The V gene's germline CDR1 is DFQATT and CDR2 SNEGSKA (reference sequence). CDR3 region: CSAGRQGSYEQYF. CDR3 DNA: TGCAGTGCTGGAAGACAGGGCTCCTACGAGCAGTACTTC.

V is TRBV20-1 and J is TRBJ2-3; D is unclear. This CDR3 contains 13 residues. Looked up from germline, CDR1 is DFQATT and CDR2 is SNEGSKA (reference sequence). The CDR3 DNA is TGCAGGGTAGGGCCACCCGGCACAGATACGCAGTATTTT. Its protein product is CRVGPPGTDTQYF.

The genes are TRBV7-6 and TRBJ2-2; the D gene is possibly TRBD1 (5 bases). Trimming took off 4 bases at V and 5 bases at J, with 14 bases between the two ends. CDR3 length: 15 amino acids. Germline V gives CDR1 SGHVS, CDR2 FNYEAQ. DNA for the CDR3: TGTGCCAGCAGCTCCTTCAACCAGGGAACCGGGGAGCTGTTTTTT. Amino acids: CASSSFNQGTGELFF.

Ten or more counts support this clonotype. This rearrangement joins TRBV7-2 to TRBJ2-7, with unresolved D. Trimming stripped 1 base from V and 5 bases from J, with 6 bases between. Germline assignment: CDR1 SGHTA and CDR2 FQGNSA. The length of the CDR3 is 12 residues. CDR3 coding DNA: TGTGCCAGCAGCTTAGGGATTAACGAGCAGTACTTC. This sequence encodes CASSLGINEQYF.

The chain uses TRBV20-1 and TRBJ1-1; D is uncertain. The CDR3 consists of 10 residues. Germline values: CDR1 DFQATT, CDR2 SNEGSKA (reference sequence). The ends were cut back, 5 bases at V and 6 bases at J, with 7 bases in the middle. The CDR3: CSADRAEAFF. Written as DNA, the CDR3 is TGCAGTGCTGACCGGGCTGAAGCTTTCTTT.